This entry lists 16 T cell receptor beta chains sequenced from one sample in a study of blood T cell repertoires in COVID-19 (dated by TCRdb to the early 2020s). The library was made by the immunoSEQ multiplex PCR assay. The immuneACCESS repertoire file appears here via TCRdb, limited to in-frame rearrangements. These files lack a portion of the clones; in checked studies, under half of the deficit traces to unresolved V genes, and the cause of the others is not known. The sample table lists about 150,000 clones, about 83% of them with a count of one. The top ten constitute around 10% of the sample. Sequencing was done on a sample of peripheral blood. The receptors here all came from a woman in her fifties or sixties with COVID-19, enrolled during active disease.

This clone was recorded once. The J gene is TRBJ1-2, the V gene TRBV6-5, with 9 bases that match TRBD1. V was clipped by 7 bases and J by 6 bases; unmatched bases: 9. Germline lookup yields CDR1 MNHEY and CDR2 SVGAGI. The CDR3 is 14 residues long. CDR3 residues: CASKTQGAKDGYTF. Written as DNA, the CDR3 is TGTGCCAGCAAAACACAGGGGGCGAAGGATGGCTACACCTTC.

A note on this clone: Being one base from a much bigger clone, this may be a read error. The chain recombines TRBV5-6 with TRBJ1-2; 7 nucleotides agree with TRBD1. The junction had 1 base not matched to a gene; V was cut back by 3 bases and J by 2 bases. The CDR3 is 13 amino acids. Germline CDR1 and CDR2: SGHDT and YYEEEE. CDR3 DNA: TGTGCCAGCAGCTCGGGACAGAACTATGGCTACACCTTC. It is translated as CASSSGQNYGYTF.

CDR3 region: CAWGDRGRITEAFF. The DNA for the CDR3 is TGTGCCTGGGGGGACAGGGGGCGAATCACTGAAGCTTTCTTT. The gene calls are TRBV30 and TRBJ1-1; TRBD1 aligns across 12 bases. The CDR3 is made up of 14 amino acids. The germline V gene has CDR1 GTSNPN and CDR2 SVGIG (reference sequence). V dropped 5 bases and J dropped 4; count of bases not matched to a gene: 5.

This chain connects TRBV7-6 to TRBJ1-3; no definite D call. The CDR3 is made up of 17 amino acids. CDR1 is SGHVS, CDR2 FNYEAQ, per germline. The V end lost 3 bases, the J end lost 4 bases, and 19 bases lay between the germline ends. The CDR3 DNA reads TGTGCCAGCAGCTTTTACGAGGACTCCCGGAGGGGAAACACCATATATTTT. It specifies CASSFYEDSRRGNTIYF.

This rearrangement joins TRBV19 to TRBJ1-5; a weak D match, TRBD1 (6 bases). Germline values: CDR1 LNHDA, CDR2 SQIVND (reference sequence). This CDR3 has 16 residues. The V end was cut by 7 bases, the J end by 2 bases, with 18 bases between. CDR3 in amino acids: CASTPGHRNGNQPQHF. The CDR3 bases are TGTGCCAGTACCCCGGGACACAGGAACGGCAATCAGCCCCAGCATTTT.

The chain employs TRBV14 and TRBJ1-1; 7 nucleotides match TRBD1. V was pared by 4 bases and J by 0 bases, with 5 bases of the junction left unmatched. The germline gives CDR1 SGHDN, CDR2 FVKESK. CDR3 length: 15 residues. The CDR3 loop is CASSPRQGVNTEAFF. As DNA, the CDR3 is TGTGCCAGCAGCCCCCGACAGGGAGTGAACACTGAAGCTTTCTTT.

This clone was seen once. This chain connects TRBV12-5 to TRBJ1-1, with 9 bases aligning to TRBD1. The CDR3 spans 15 residues. Germline V gene sequence: CDR1 LGHNT, CDR2 FRNRAP. Trimming removed 6 bases from V and 5 bases from J; junction bases left unmatched: 10. The CDR3 region has the DNA TGTGCTAGTGGCCGAACCGGGACAGGGTGGACTGAAGCTTTCTTT. Its translation: CASGRTGTGWTEAFF.

On this clone: A junction end diverges from the germline sequence, so it may reflect a read error. V is TRBV14 and J is TRBJ1-1; 8 nucleotides agree with TRBD1. The CDR3 sequence is 15 residues long. The germline V gene encodes CDR1 SGHDN and CDR2 FVKESK. The CDR3 nucleotides are TGTGCCAGCAGCCGGGACAGGAGGGGGAACAGTGAAGCTTTCTTT. Protein: CASSRDRRGNSEAFF. Full variable domain (missing parts from reference TRBV14 and TRBJ1-1): EAGVTQFPSHSVIEKGQTVTLRCDPISGHDNLYWYRRVMGKEIKFLLHFVKESKQDESGMPNNRFLAERTGGTYSTLKVQPAELEDSGVYFCASSRDRRGNSEAFFGQGTRLTVV.

The chain recombines TRBV3-1 (or the pseudogene TRBV3-2) with TRBJ1-5; perhaps TRBD1 as D (5 bases). The CDR3 totals 14 residues. Per germline, CDR1 LGHDT and CDR2 YNNKEL (reference sequence). The V and J ends lost 3 bases and 2 bases respectively, with 8 bases between them. The CDR3 DNA sequence: TGTGCCAGCAGCCACAGGGATGGCAATCAGCCCCAGCATTTT. It specifies CASSHRDGNQPQHF.

The chain has TRBV4-2 and TRBJ2-1, with D perhaps matching TRBD2 (5 bases). With 4 bases removed from V and 9 bases from J, the gap between germline ends came to 10 bases. CDR1 is LGHNA, CDR2 YNFKEQ, per germline. The CDR3 is 12 residues long. This CDR3 reads CASSRSSTEQFF. The CDR3 bases are TGTGCCAGCAGCCGTTCTAGCACTGAGCAGTTCTTC.

The chain has TRBV28 and TRBJ2-3; 8 bases match TRBD2. Trimming removed 2 bases from V and 0 bases from J; junction bases left unmatched: 7. The CDR3 is 17 amino acids. CDR1 and CDR2 from the germline V gene are MDHEN and SYDVKM. CDR3 amino acids: CASSLSGSFLSTDTQYF. The CDR3 nucleotides read TGTGCCAGCAGTTTAAGCGGGAGCTTCCTTAGCACAGATACGCAGTATTTT.

V gene TRBV7-8 combines with J gene TRBJ1-5; 7 nucleotides agree with TRBD1. Trimming removed 3 bases from V and 0 bases from J; junction bases left unmatched: 2. The CDR3 contains 15 residues. The V gene's germline CDR1 is SGHVS and CDR2 FQNEAQ. The CDR3 spells CASSLDRTSNQPQHF. CDR3 nucleotide sequence: TGTGCCAGCAGCTTGGACAGGACTAGCAATCAGCCCCAGCATTTT.

The rearrangement uses TRBV6-6 and TRBJ1-6, with 7 bases identical to TRBD1. The CDR3 covers 15 residues. Germline CDR1 is MNHNY and CDR2 is SVGAGI (reference sequence). V shed 0 bases, J shed 8 bases, and the junction held 4 bases outside the gene matches. DNA for the CDR3: TGTGCCAGCAGTTACTCCCGACAGGGTGATTCACCCCTCCACTTT. It yields the protein CASSYSRQGDSPLHF.

The V gene is TRBV18, the J gene TRBJ1-4; D unclear. There are 13 residues in the CDR3. V lost 4 bases and J lost 3, with 6 bases in between. Germline CDR1 reads KGHSH; CDR2 reads LQKENI. The CDR3 DNA reads TGTGCCAGCTCACAGTCGGCTAATGAAAAACTGTTTTTT. This gives the protein CASSQSANEKLFF.

This clone was found once. The chain combines TRBV15 with TRBJ1-5, with TRBD1 matching over 10 bases. The germline V gene encodes CDR1 LNHNV and CDR2 YYDKDF (reference sequence). The CDR3 sequence is 15 residues long. V lost 5 bases, J lost 7 bases, and 8 bases stayed unmatched. CDR3 residues: CATSGAGTGVQPQHF. CDR3 bases: TGTGCCACCAGCGGAGCCGGGACAGGGGTACAGCCCCAGCATTTT.

V usage is TRBV7-8 and J usage is TRBJ2-7; no firm D call. Germline V gene sequence: CDR1 SGHVS, CDR2 FQNEAQ. The CDR3 runs 13 residues. V was cut by 5 bases and J by 6 bases, with 14 bases left in between. The CDR3 loop is CASSQAPRGEQYV. CDR3 DNA: TGTGCCAGCAGCCAAGCCCCCCGCGGCGAGCAGTACGTC.